This entry concerns a single T cell receptor (beta chain). The antigen is not known. This sample is part of a study of cytomegalovirus exposure and HLA in healthy donors. Study conclusions and caveats: Fewer N-insertions than the approximately 680-donor mean were reportedly shown by an Asian-associated ancestry cluster in a later analysis.

The germline CDR1 and CDR2 sequences are KGHSH and LQKENI. The V end was cut by 3 bases, the J end by 9 bases, with 14 bases between. This CDR3 is 13 amino acids long. Primers: 60 Vbeta forward and 13 Jbeta reverse. Some clones are missing from TCRdb's copy, which holds only in-frame ones; the method was immunoSEQ multiplex PCR. Among 150,000 to 200,000 clones listed, about four fifths were seen once. Sequenced material: PBMCs. The chain joins TRBV18 to TRBJ1-1; tentative D call: TRBD1 (6 bases). The receptor was derived from a male donor in good health and CMV-seronegative. The CDR3 DNA reads TGTGCCAGCTCACCCGAGACAGGTCTGAAAGCTTTCTTT. This codes for CASSPETGLKAFF. The full variable domain, in which reference TRBV18 and TRBJ1-1 provide the parts outside the CDR3, is NAGVMQNPRHLVRRRGQEARLRCSPMKGHSHVYWYRQLPEEGLKFMVYLQKENIIDESGMPKERFSAEFPKEGPSILRIQQVVRGDSAAYFCASSPETGLKAFFGQGTRLTVV.